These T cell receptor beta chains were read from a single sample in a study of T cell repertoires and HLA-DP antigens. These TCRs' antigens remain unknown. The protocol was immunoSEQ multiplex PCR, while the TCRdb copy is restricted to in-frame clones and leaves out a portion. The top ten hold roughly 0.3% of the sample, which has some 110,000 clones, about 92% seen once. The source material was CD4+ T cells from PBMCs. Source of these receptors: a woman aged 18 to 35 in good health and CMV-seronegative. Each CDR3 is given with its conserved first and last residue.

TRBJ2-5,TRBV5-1,CASSFGLEQETQYF
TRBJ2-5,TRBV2,CASSELGGRETQYF
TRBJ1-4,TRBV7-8,CASSRGVEDRGAPPEKLFF
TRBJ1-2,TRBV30,CAWSVRQALGGYTF
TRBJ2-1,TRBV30,CAWSAENYNEQFF
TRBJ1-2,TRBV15,CATSRSFQGDGYTF
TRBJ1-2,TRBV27,CASRSTGWSNYGYTF
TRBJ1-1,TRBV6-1,CASSEKGLNTEAFF
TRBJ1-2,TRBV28,CASSLNYGYTF
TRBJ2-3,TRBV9,CASTPSGTGTDTQYF
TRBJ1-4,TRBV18,CASSRSLETGGNEKLFF
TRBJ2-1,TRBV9,CASSSPTSGNNEQFF
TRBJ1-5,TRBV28,CASSTPDKNNQPQHF
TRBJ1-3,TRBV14,CASSPDEGDRLESTIYF
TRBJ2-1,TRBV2,CASSGVGVWGYNEQFF
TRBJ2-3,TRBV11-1,CASSLAQGSTDTQYF
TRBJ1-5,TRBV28,CASIPGDRGLGQPQHF
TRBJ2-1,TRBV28,CASTYGSLYNEQFF
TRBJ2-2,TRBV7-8,CASSAGTGNTGELFF
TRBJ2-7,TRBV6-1,CASSEYQGAGRSEQYF
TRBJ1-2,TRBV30,CAWRGLIGTVGYTF
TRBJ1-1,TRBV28,CASRESGARGNTEAFF
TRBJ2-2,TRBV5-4,CASSLWGGSTGELFF
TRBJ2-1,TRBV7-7,CASSSGTGGRNEQFF
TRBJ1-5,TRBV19,CASSTRPINQPQHF
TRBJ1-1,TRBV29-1,CSAGQMNTEAFF
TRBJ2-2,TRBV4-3,CASSQVGTLSTGELFF
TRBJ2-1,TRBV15,CATSQLRDRDANSPYNEQFF
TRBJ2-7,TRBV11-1,CASSSGLTYEQYF
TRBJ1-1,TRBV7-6,CASSLKGGRTEAFF
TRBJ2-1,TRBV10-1,CASSGLAGEGYEQFF
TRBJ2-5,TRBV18,CASSPFDRVQETQYF
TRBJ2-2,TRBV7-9,CASSSGPGTSGSTGELFF
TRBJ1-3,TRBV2,CASSPDRGIRNTIYF
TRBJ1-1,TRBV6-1,CASSVEGGNTEAFF
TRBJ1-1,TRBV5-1,CASSLLFSKAMNTEAFF
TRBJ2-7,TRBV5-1,CASSSGTASYEQYF
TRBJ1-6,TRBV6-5,CASRRSTDRLPLHF
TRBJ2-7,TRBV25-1,CASTQGAFYEQYF